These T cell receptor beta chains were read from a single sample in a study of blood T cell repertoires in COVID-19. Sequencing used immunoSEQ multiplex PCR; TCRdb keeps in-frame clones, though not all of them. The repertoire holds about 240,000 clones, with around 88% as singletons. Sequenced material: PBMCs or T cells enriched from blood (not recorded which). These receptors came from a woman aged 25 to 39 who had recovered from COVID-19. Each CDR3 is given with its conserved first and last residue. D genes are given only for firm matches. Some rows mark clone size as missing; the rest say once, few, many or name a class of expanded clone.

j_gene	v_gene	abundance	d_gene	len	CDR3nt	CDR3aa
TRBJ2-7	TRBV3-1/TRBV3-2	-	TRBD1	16	TGTGCCAGCAGCCAAGCAGTCCGGGACAGAGCCTACGAGCAGTACTTC	CASSQAVRDRAYEQYF
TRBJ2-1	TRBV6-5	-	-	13	TGTGCCAGCAGCAATAGCCGGGTCCACGGGCAGTTCTTC	CASSNSRVHGQFF
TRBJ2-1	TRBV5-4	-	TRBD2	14	TGTGCCAGCGGTACTAGCGGGGGATCCGGTGAGCAGTTCTTC	CASGTSGGSGEQFF
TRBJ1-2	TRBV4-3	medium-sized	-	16	TGCGCCAGCAGCCAAGGTCCGCCGGGACAAAACTATGGCTACACCTTC	CASSQGPPGQNYGYTF
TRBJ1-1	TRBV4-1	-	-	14	TGCGCCAGCAGACTTACCGGGTCCACAAGAAAAGCTTTCTTT	CASRLTGSTRKAFF
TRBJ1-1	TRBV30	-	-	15	TGTGCCTGGAGTCGACTTCTGGGGGGGAACACTGAAGCTTTCTTT	CAWSRLLGGNTEAFF
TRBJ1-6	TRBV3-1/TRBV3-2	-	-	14	TGTGCCAGCAGCCAAGGCCAGAAAAATTCACCCCTCCACTTT	CASSQGQKNSPLHF
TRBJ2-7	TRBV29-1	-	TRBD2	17	TGCAGCGTGGCCACGGGACTAGCGGGATCGGAACCCGACGAGCAGTACTTC	CSVATGLAGSEPDEQYF
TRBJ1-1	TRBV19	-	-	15	TGTGCCAGTAGTGCAAGATCAGGGAAAGGCACTGAAGCTTTCTTT	CASSARSGKGTEAFF
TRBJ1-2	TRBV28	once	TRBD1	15	TGTGCCAGCAGTCTTCGGACAGGGGTGGGCTATGGCTACACCTTC	CASSLRTGVGYGYTF
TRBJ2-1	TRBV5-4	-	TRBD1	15	TGTGCCAGCAGCGTGGGACAGGGGGGGTACAATGAGCAGTTCTTC	CASSVGQGGYNEQFF
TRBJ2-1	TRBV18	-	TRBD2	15	TGTGCCAGCTCACGACTAGCGGGAGACCACAATGAGCAGTTCTTC	CASSRLAGDHNEQFF
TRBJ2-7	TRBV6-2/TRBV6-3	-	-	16	TGTGCCAGCAGTTACCCTACGGACACGTTTTCCTACGAGCAGTACTTC	CASSYPTDTFSYEQYF
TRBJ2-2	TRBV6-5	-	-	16	TGTGCCAGCAGTTACAGAGGGGGTTGGAGCACCGGGGAGCTGTTTTTT	CASSYRGGWSTGELFF
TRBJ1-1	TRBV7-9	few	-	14	TGTGCCAGCAGCTTAGCGCTGGGGGGGGATAGAGCTTTCTTT	CASSLALGGDRAFF
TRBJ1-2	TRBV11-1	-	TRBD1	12	TGTGCCAGCAGTCCCGACAGGGGTCTGGACACCTTC	CASSPDRGLDTF
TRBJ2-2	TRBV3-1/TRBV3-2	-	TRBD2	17	TGTGCCAGCAGCCAGGCTAGCGGGAGGACGGGCACCGGGGAGCTGTTTTTT	CASSQASGRTGTGELFF
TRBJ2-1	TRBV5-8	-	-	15	TGTGCCAGCAGCTATAACAGGGGAGGTCGAAATGAGCAGTTCTTC	CASSYNRGGRNEQFF
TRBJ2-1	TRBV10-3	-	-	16	TGTGCCATCAGTCACCCCGACTCCCGCCCCTACAATGAGCAGTTCTTC	CAISHPDSRPYNEQFF
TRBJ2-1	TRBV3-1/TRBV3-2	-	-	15	TGTGCCAGCAGCCAAGTTGGAGCGTCCTACAATGAGCAGTTCTTC	CASSQVGASYNEQFF
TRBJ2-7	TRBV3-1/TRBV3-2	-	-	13	TGTGCCAGCAGCCCCGGACTCCGGAACGAGCAGTACTTC	CASSPGLRNEQYF
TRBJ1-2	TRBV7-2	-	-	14	TGTGCCAGCAGCTTAGAGGCGGGGATCTATGGCTACACCTTC	CASSLEAGIYGYTF
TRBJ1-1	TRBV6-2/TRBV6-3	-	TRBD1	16	TGTGCCAGCAGCCGTACTCCAGGGGGCGTGAACACTGAAGCTTTCTTT	CASSRTPGGVNTEAFF
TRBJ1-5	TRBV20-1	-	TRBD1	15	TGCAGTGCTAGTGAGGGGGCAGGGGTTGGGCAGCCCCAGCATTTT	CSASEGAGVGQPQHF
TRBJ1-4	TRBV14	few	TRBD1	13	TGTGCCAGCGGCGACAGGGTATCTGAAAAACTGTTTTTT	CASGDRVSEKLFF
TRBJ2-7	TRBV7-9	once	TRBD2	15	TGTGCCAGCAGCTTAGGGGGTAGCGGGAGACACGAGCAGTACTTC	CASSLGGSGRHEQYF